The 14 T cell receptor beta chains reported below all come from one sample, sequenced in a study of cytomegalovirus exposure and HLA in healthy donors. Assay: immunoSEQ multiplex PCR; the TCRdb copy retains only in-frame clones and omits some. The table lists about 38,000 clones, roughly 93% of them singletons. The specimen sequenced was PBMCs. The origin of the receptors is a man aged 18 to 29 in good health and CMV-seronegative.

This clone was recorded only once. The CDR3 loop reads CASSQQETQYF. The CDR3 nucleotides are TGTGCCAGCAGCCAGCAAGAGACCCAGTACTTC. The chain recombines TRBV5-4 with TRBJ2-5; unclear D gene. With 4 bases removed from V and 2 bases from J, the gap between germline ends came to 3 bases. The CDR3 length is 11 residues. Germline-derived CDR1 and CDR2 are SGHNT and YYREEE (reference sequence).

This chain connects TRBV7-9 to TRBJ1-2, with 7 bases identical to TRBD1. Looked up from germline, CDR1 is SEHNR and CDR2 is FQNEAQ (reference sequence). The CDR3 runs to 14 residues. J gave up 7 bases and V 1 base, and 6 bases lay outside the gene matches. The CDR3 loop reads CASSLGVTGTGYTF. The CDR3 region has the DNA TGTGCCAGCAGCTTAGGGGTGACAGGGACTGGCTACACCTTC.

The table lists this clone with a count of one. This rearrangement joins TRBV5-6 to TRBJ2-7; a weak D match, TRBD2 (5 bases). V shed 4 bases and J shed 7 bases, with 12 bases lying between them. The CDR3 extends over 12 amino acids. The germline gives CDR1 SGHDT, CDR2 YYEEEE. In DNA, the CDR3 is TGTGCCAGCAGCCCGGGCTCGGGGGAGCAGTACTTC. Translation gives CASSPGSGEQYF.

This clone was seen more than once but under ten times. The chain has TRBV27 and TRBJ2-1; possible D gene TRBD2, 5 bases. CDR1 is MNHEY and CDR2 is SMNVEV in the germline V gene (reference sequence). The ends were cut back, 6 bases at V and 1 base at J, with 10 bases in the middle. The CDR3 consists of 14 residues. The CDR3 DNA is TGTGCCAGCAGGCAGCCGGGGTCCTACAATGAGCAGTTCTTC. Residues: CASRQPGSYNEQFF.

The chain carries TRBV6-1 and TRBJ1-2; no firm D call. This CDR3 has 16 residues. Germline V CDR1 and CDR2: MNHNS, SASEGT. V dropped 2 bases and J dropped 0 bases, with 13 bases sitting between them. This CDR3 is CASSEPVGRANYGYTF. CDR3 coding DNA: TGTGCCAGCAGTGAACCGGTGGGCCGAGCTAACTATGGCTACACCTTC.

The chain joins TRBV19 to TRBJ2-3; possibly TRBD2 for D (6 bases). V was cut by 0 bases and J by 9 bases, with 22 bases left in between. This CDR3 has 17 residues. CDR1 is LNHDA, CDR2 SQIVND, per germline (reference sequence). The CDR3 here is CASSIDGISTSPRTQYF. The CDR3, as DNA: TGTGCCAGTAGTATAGACGGGATCTCGACTAGTCCCAGGACGCAGTATTTT.

J is TRBJ2-2 and V is TRBV7-9, with TRBD2 as a possible D gene (6 bases). Germline CDR1 SEHNR, CDR2 FQNEAQ (reference sequence). CDR3 length: 13 amino acids. V was pared by 3 bases and J by 6 bases, with 8 bases between. CDR3 sequence: CASSLDYAGELFF. In DNA form, the CDR3 reads TGTGCCAGCAGCTTGGACTACGCCGGGGAGCTGTTTTTT.

V is TRBV18 and J is TRBJ2-7; 9 nucleotides match TRBD2. Germline values: CDR1 KGHSH, CDR2 LQKENI. This CDR3 has 15 amino acids. After removal of 3 bases from V and 2 bases from J, the junction contained 5 bases not matched to a gene. CDR3 loop: CASSPLAGRPYEQYF. DNA of the CDR3: TGTGCCAGCTCACCGCTAGCGGGGAGACCCTACGAGCAGTACTTC.

The chain joins TRBV7-3 to TRBJ2-2, with TRBD2 matching over 8 bases. With V trimmed by 2 bases and J by 7 bases, 6 bases remained unmatched. This CDR3 contains 15 residues. CDR1 is SGHTA and CDR2 is FQGTGA in the germline V gene. The CDR3: CASSLFAGGGGELFF. In DNA form, the CDR3 reads TGTGCCAGCAGCTTATTCGCGGGAGGAGGCGGGGAGCTGTTTTTT.

The rearrangement uses TRBV6-6 and TRBJ1-5; 8 bases agree with TRBD1. The CDR3 runs to 15 residues. The J segment lost 2 bases and the V segment lost 6 bases, leaving 6 bases of the junction unmatched. The germline V gene has CDR1 MNHNY and CDR2 SVGAGI (reference sequence). CDR3 sequence reads: CASRPRTGRNQPQHF. The CDR3 DNA sequence: TGTGCCAGCAGACCCCGGACAGGGCGCAATCAGCCCCAGCATTTT.

The V gene is TRBV4-1, the J gene TRBJ2-6, with TRBD1 as a possible D gene (6 bases). In germline, CDR1 is MGHRA, CDR2 YSYEKL. The CDR3 extends over 20 amino acids. V was cut by 3 bases and J by 0 bases, with 21 bases left in between. This CDR3 reads CASSQLQGRVGISGANVLTF. The CDR3 coding sequence is TGCGCCAGCAGCCAGCTTCAGGGGCGGGTGGGTATCTCTGGGGCCAACGTCCTGACTTTC.

The chain joins TRBV7-2 to TRBJ1-4, with 9 bases identical to TRBD1. The length of the CDR3 is 12 residues. The V segment lost 10 bases and the J segment 7 bases; nucleotides outside the gene matches: 4. In germline, CDR1 is SGHTA, CDR2 FQGNSA. The DNA for the CDR3 is TGTGCCATACAGGGGGCAGGTGAAAAACTGTTTTTT. Amino acids: CAIQGAGEKLFF.

On this clone itself: At one end the junction does not follow the germline gene, possibly because of a read error. The chain carries TRBV7-7 and TRBJ2-2, with 10 bases that match TRBD2. Germline-derived CDR1 and CDR2 are SSHAT and FNYEAQ (reference sequence). This CDR3 has 15 amino acids. In nucleotides, the CDR3 is TGTGCTAGCAGCTCAGTAGCGGGAGGAGGCGGGGAGCTGTTTTTT. Protein product: CASSSVAGGGGELFF.

The rearrangement joins TRBV6-4 to TRBJ1-4; 7 nucleotides align to TRBD1. The CDR3 extends over 15 amino acids. V trimming: 0 bases; J trimming: 3 bases; junction bases outside the gene matches: 1. Germline V CDR1 and CDR2: MRHNA, SNTAGT. The CDR3 region has the DNA TGTGCCAGCAGTGACTCTAGGGGGCCTAATGAAAAACTGTTTTTT. Translating gives CASSDSRGPNEKLFF.